These T cell receptor beta chains were read from a single sample in a study of blood T cell repertoires in COVID-19. Produced via immunoSEQ multiplex PCR; TCRdb's table is partial and in-frame only. The sample has roughly 200,000 clones; roughly 88% are singletons. Sequencing was performed on peripheral blood. The receptor set was obtained from a human donor with active or convalescent COVID-19. The donor label of this sample is uncertain. CDR3s leave out the opening cysteine and the closing phenylalanine or tryptophan. Fields, in order: J gene, CDR3 length, V gene, CDR3 protein.

J: TRBJ2-3
length: 12
V: TRBV6-2/TRBV6-3
CDR3: ASSYGGGTDTQY

J: TRBJ1-5
length: 12
V: TRBV20-1
CDR3: SASEGGGNQPQH

J: TRBJ2-7
length: 11
V: TRBV29-1
CDR3: SVRGSASYEQY

J: TRBJ2-3
length: 13
V: TRBV19
CDR3: ASSMRGDRTDTQY

J: TRBJ1-1
length: 11
V: TRBV6-6
CDR3: ASSYLGIPEAF

J: TRBJ1-1
length: 12
V: TRBV28
CDR3: ASSLRNRGTEAF

J: TRBJ2-6
length: 14
V: TRBV28
CDR3: ASSSGSQSGANVLT

J: TRBJ2-3
length: 12
V: TRBV19
CDR3: ASRPPGSTDTQY

J: TRBJ1-1
length: 15
V: TRBV9
CDR3: ASSVAGTGGLNTEAF

J: TRBJ2-7
length: 17
V: TRBV6-4
CDR3: ASSDSNLRRGLSSYEQY

J: TRBJ2-3
length: 14
V: TRBV10-3
CDR3: AISESVGAGADTQY

J: TRBJ2-7
length: 11
V: TRBV28
CDR3: ASSSPSGNEQY

J: TRBJ2-2
length: 13
V: TRBV7-2
CDR3: ASSSGLARTGELF

J: TRBJ1-5
length: 13
V: TRBV7-9
CDR3: ASSLSQGWDQPQH

J: TRBJ1-5
length: 11
V: TRBV28
CDR3: ASRSRGNQPQH

J: TRBJ2-2
length: 14
V: TRBV11-3
CDR3: ASSPDGTGDTGELF

J: TRBJ1-2
length: 12
V: TRBV5-1
CDR3: ASSPQGQGYGYT

J: TRBJ2-1
length: 10
V: TRBV5-1
CDR3: ASSPGQGASF

J: TRBJ2-2
length: 11
V: TRBV2
CDR3: ASRQGDTGELF

J: TRBJ2-3
length: 13
V: TRBV2
CDR3: ASSVGSGGTDTQY

J: TRBJ2-1
length: 15
V: TRBV27
CDR3: ASRFGTTFSSYNEQF

J: TRBJ1-5
length: 13
V: TRBV4-1
CDR3: ASSQGQGFNQPQH

J: TRBJ2-7
length: 13
V: TRBV13
CDR3: ASSFGAGGSYEQY

J: TRBJ1-2
length: 19
V: TRBV18
CDR3: ASSPIFAVGDTPTSNYGYT

J: TRBJ2-5
length: 12
V: TRBV3-1/TRBV3-2
CDR3: ASSQRGMGETQY

J: TRBJ1-6
length: 14
V: TRBV5-1
CDR3: ASSLDPGLPNSPLH

J: TRBJ2-7
length: 13
V: TRBV6-5
CDR3: ASSRTSVGTYEQY

J: TRBJ2-3
length: 13
V: TRBV2
CDR3: ASRASDRSTDTQY

J: TRBJ2-3
length: 10
V: TRBV5-1
CDR3: ASSLIMDTQY

J: TRBJ2-1
length: 11
V: TRBV7-7
CDR3: ASSLFTDNEQF

J: TRBJ1-3
length: 11
V: TRBV19
CDR3: ASSTPDSQAIY

J: TRBJ2-2
length: 10
V: TRBV18
CDR3: ASSPLAGELF

J: TRBJ1-1
length: 12
V: TRBV30
CDR3: AWRRGQRNTEAF

J: TRBJ1-1
length: 11
V: TRBV13
CDR3: ASNLDRNTEAF

J: TRBJ1-1
length: 12
V: TRBV6-1
CDR3: ASSEALWDREAF

J: TRBJ2-7
length: 16
V: TRBV9
CDR3: ASSVGTSGRERTYEQY

J: TRBJ2-1
length: 18
V: TRBV3-1/TRBV3-2
CDR3: ASSQDPRRGGPIGYNEQF

J: TRBJ1-2
length: 12
V: TRBV5-1
CDR3: ASNQDGGPYGYT

J: TRBJ2-7
length: 11
V: TRBV19
CDR3: ATGAGGTYEQY

J: TRBJ2-5
length: 11
V: TRBV27
CDR3: ASGPGEVETQY

J: TRBJ2-1
length: 12
V: TRBV24-1
CDR3: ATRGTSGRGEQF

J: TRBJ1-4
length: 16
V: TRBV5-1
CDR3: ASGRGSGAQVSSEKLF

J: TRBJ1-5
length: 11
V: TRBV29-1
CDR3: SVDMGANQPQH

J: TRBJ1-2
length: 13
V: TRBV19
CDR3: ASSNGGAFYYGYT

J: TRBJ1-6
length: 12
V: TRBV9
CDR3: ASSQKWGDSPLH

J: TRBJ2-1
length: 12
V: TRBV27
CDR3: ASSPQGTYNEQF

J: TRBJ2-5
length: 10
V: TRBV10-2
CDR3: ASTGLEETQY

J: TRBJ2-3
length: 16
V: TRBV5-6
CDR3: ASSTGGSGKGGADTQY

J: TRBJ2-1
length: 14
V: TRBV5-1
CDR3: ASSSQAGGPGNEQF

J: TRBJ1-1
length: 13
V: TRBV20-1
CDR3: SASVWTGWNTEAF

J: TRBJ2-1
length: 13
V: TRBV7-2
CDR3: ASSLSGREINEQF

J: TRBJ2-1
length: 13
V: TRBV5-5
CDR3: ASSLDRALYNEQF

J: TRBJ2-3
length: 13
V: TRBV7-8
CDR3: ASSPLDSGTDTQY

J: TRBJ2-5
length: 13
V: TRBV19
CDR3: ASRADTGKGETQY

J: TRBJ1-2
length: 14
V: TRBV4-3
CDR3: ASSQDWGGVGYGYT

J: TRBJ2-1
length: 15
V: TRBV19
CDR3: ASSILVTGQGLREQF

J: TRBJ2-6
length: 15
V: TRBV2
CDR3: ASTSRQGMSGANVLT